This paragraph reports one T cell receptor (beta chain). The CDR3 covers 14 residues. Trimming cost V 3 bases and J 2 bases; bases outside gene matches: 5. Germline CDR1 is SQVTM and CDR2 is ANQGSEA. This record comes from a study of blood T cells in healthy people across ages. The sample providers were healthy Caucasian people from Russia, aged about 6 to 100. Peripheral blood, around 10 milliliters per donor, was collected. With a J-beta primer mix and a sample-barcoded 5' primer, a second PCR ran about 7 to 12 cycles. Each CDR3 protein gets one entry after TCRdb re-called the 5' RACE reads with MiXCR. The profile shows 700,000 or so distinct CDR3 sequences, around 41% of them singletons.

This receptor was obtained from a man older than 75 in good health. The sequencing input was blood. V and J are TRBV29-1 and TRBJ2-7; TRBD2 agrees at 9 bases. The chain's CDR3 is CSVEPSGTPYEQYF. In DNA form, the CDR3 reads TGCAGCGTTGAGCCTAGCGGGACACCCTACGAGCAGTACTTC.